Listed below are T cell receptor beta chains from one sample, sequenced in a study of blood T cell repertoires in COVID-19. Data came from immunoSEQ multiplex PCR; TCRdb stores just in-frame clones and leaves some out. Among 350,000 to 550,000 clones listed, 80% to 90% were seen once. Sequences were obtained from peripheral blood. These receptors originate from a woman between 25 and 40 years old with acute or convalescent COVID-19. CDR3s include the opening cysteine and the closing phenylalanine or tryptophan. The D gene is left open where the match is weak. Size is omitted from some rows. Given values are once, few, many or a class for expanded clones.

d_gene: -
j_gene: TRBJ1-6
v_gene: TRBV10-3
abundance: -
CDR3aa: CAISDIIRGSDHSPLHF
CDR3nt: TGTGCCATCAGTGATATAATCAGGGGATCCGATCATTCACCCCTCCACTTT

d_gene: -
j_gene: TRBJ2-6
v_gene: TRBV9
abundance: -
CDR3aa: CASSVRYSSGANVLTF
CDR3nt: TGTGCCAGCAGCGTCCGGTATTCCTCTGGGGCCAACGTCCTGACTTTC

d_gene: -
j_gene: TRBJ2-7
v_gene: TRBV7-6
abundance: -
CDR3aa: CASSLGGQAPSQYF
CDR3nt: TGTGCCAGCAGCTTAGGTGGCCAGGCTCCCTCGCAGTACTTC

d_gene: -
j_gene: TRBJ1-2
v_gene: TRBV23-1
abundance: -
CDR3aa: CASTPSRVNYGYTF
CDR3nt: TGCGCCAGCACACCCTCCAGGGTTAACTATGGCTACACCTTC

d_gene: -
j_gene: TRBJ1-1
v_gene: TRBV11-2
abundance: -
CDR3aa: CASSSTRGVNTEAFF
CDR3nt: TGTGCCAGCAGCTCTACGCGGGGGGTTAACACTGAAGCTTTCTTT

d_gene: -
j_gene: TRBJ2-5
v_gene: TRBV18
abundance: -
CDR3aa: CASSSDRKETQYF
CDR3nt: TGTGCCAGCTCATCGGACAGAAAAGAGACCCAGTACTTC

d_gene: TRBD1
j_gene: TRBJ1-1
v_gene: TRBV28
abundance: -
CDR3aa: CASNLEPDRGAFF
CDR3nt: TGTGCCAGCAACCTAGAGCCGGACAGGGGGGCTTTCTTT

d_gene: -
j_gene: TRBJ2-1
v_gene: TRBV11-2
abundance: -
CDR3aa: CASSFSSYNEQFF
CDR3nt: TGTGCCAGCAGCTTTAGTTCCTACAATGAGCAGTTCTTC

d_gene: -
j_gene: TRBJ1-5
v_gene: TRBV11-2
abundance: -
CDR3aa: CASSLADTNQPQHF
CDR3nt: TGTGCCAGCAGCCTGGCCGACACAAATCAGCCCCAGCATTTT

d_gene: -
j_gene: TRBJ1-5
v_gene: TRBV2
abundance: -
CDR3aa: CASSDGGYQPQHF
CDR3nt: TGTGCCAGCAGTGATGGAGGTTATCAGCCCCAGCATTTT

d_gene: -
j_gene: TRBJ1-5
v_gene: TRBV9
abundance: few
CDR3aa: CASSVDNGNQPQHF
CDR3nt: TGTGCCAGCAGCGTAGACAATGGCAATCAGCCCCAGCATTTT

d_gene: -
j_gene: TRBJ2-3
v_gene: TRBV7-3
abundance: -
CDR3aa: CASSSGTDMYF
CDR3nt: TGTGCCAGCAGCTCCGGAACAGATATGTATTTT

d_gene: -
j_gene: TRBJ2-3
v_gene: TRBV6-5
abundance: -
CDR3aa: CASRLDTSTDTQYF
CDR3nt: TGTGCCAGCAGACTCGACACTAGCACAGATACGCAGTATTTT

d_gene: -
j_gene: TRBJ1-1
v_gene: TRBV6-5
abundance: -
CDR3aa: CASRAPGRTEAFF
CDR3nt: TGTGCCAGCAGAGCCCCAGGGAGGACTGAAGCTTTCTTT

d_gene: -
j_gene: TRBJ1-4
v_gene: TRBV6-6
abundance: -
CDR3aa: CASLSTTGKGNEKLFF
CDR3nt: TGTGCCAGCTTAAGCACCACGGGGAAGGGTAATGAAAAACTGTTTTTT

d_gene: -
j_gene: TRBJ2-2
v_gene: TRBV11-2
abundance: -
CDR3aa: CASRAYKRDNLYTGELFF
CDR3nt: TGTGCCAGCCGAGCTTATAAGCGGGACAACCTCTACACCGGGGAGCTGTTTTTT

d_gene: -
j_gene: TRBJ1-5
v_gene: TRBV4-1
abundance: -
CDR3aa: CASSQTWSSSNQPQHF
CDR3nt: TGCGCCAGCAGCCAAACTTGGTCGTCTAGCAATCAGCCCCAGCATTTT

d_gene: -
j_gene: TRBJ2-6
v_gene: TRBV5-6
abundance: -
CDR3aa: CASSSGGHITGANVLTF
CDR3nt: TGTGCCAGCAGCAGTGGGGGACACATCACTGGGGCCAACGTCCTGACTTTC

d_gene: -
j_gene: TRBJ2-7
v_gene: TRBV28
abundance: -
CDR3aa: CATRGTGTYEQYF
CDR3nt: TGTGCCACCAGAGGTACGGGGACCTACGAGCAGTACTTC

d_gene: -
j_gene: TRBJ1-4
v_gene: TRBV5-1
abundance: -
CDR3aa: CASSAGPTGTNEKLFF
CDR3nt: TGCGCCAGCAGCGCGGGCCCCACGGGAACTAATGAAAAACTGTTTTTT

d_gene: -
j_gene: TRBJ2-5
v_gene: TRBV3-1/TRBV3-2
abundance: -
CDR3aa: CASSPWGSVQETQYF
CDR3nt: TGTGCCAGCAGCCCCTGGGGCAGCGTCCAAGAGACCCAGTACTTC

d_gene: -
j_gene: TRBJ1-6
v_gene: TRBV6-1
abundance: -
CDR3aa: CASSARGSSSYNSPLHF
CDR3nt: TGTGCCAGCAGTGCCAGAGGTTCCTCCTCCTATAATTCACCCCTCCACTTT

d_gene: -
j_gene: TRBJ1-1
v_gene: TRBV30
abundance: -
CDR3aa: CAWSPGKDTEAFF
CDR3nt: TGTGCCTGGAGTCCGGGTAAGGACACTGAAGCTTTCTTT

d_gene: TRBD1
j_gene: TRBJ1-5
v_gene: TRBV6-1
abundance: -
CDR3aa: CASSAKLRQGSGQPQHF
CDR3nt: TGTGCCAGCAGTGCCAAGTTACGACAGGGGTCTGGTCAGCCCCAGCATTTT

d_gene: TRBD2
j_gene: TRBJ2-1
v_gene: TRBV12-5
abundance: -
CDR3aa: CASALRVGGRSSYNEQFF
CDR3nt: TGTGCTAGTGCGCTCAGGGTTGGCGGGAGGAGCTCCTACAATGAGCAGTTCTTC

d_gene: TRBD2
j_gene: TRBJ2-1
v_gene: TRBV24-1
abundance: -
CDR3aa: CATSDKRGYNEQFF
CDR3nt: TGTGCCACCAGTGATAAGCGGGGATACAATGAGCAGTTCTTC

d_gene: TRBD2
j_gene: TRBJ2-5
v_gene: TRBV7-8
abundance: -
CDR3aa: CASSLPRLDGRTSGDQETQYF
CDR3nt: TGTGCCAGCAGCTTACCACGGCTTGATGGAAGGACTAGCGGGGACCAAGAGACCCAGTACTTC

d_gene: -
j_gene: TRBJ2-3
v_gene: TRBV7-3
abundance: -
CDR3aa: CASSLNSADTQYF
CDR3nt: TGTGCCAGCAGCTTAAACTCGGCAGATACGCAGTATTTT

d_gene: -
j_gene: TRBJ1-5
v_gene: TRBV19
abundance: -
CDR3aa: CASRPPGVSQPQHF
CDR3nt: TGTGCCAGTAGACCCCCAGGGGTCTCTCAGCCCCAGCATTTT

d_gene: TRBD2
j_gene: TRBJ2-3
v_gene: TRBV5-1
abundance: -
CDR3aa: CASSSGLAGPTDTQYF
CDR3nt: TGCGCCAGCAGCTCCGGACTAGCGGGCCCCACAGATACGCAGTATTTT

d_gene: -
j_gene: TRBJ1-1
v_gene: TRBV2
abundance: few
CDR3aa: CASNLNTEAFF
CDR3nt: TGTGCCAGCAACTTGAACACTGAAGCTTTCTTT

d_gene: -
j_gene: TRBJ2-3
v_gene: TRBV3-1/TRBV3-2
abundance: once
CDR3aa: CASSPEGGAKYTQYF
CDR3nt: TGTGCCAGCAGCCCGGAGGGGGGGGCAAAGTATACGCAGTATTTT

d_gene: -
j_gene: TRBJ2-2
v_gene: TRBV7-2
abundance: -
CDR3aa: CASSRTGWELFF
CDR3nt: TGTGCCAGCAGCCGAACAGGGTGGGAGCTGTTTTTT

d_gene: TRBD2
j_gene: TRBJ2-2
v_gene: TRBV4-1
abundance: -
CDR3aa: CASSQPLSGGAWAGELFF
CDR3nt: TGCGCCAGCAGCCAACCCTTGAGCGGGGGGGCCTGGGCCGGGGAGCTGTTTTTT

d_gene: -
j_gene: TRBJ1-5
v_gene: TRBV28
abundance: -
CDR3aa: CASSPANLGEPQHF
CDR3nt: TGTGCCAGCAGTCCCGCAAACTTGGGAGAGCCCCAGCATTTT

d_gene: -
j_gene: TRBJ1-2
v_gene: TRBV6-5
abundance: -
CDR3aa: CASSFDGRGYGYTF
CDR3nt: TGTGCCAGCAGTTTTGATGGCAGGGGCTATGGCTACACCTTC

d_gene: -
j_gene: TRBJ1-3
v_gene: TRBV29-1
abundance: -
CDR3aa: CSVGGGQMGNTIYF
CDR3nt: TGCAGCGTTGGTGGTGGGCAGATGGGAAACACCATATATTTT

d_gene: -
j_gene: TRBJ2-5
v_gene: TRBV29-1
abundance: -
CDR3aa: CSAHGWGGPETQYF
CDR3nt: TGCAGCGCCCACGGCTGGGGGGGGCCAGAGACCCAGTACTTC

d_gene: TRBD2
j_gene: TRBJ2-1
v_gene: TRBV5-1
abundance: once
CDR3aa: CASSPGGGDEQFF
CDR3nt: TGCGCCAGCAGCCCGGGAGGGGGTGATGAGCAGTTCTTC

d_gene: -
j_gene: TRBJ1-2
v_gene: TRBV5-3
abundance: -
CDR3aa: CARRSPVGGYTF
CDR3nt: TGTGCCAGAAGATCTCCGGTGGGAGGTTACACCTTC

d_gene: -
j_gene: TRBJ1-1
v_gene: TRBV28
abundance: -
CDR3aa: CASSLVTRGKAFF
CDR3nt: TGTGCCAGCAGTTTAGTTACACGGGGTAAAGCTTTCTTT

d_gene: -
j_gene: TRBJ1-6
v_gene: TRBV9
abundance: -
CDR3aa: CASSVDQGSALHF
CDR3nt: TGTGCCAGCAGCGTAGATCAGGGAAGCGCCCTCCACTTT

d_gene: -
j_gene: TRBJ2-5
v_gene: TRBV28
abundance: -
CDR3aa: CASSFPQGGSGQETQYF
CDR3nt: TGTGCCAGCAGTTTCCCACAGGGCGGCTCGGGGCAAGAGACCCAGTACTTC

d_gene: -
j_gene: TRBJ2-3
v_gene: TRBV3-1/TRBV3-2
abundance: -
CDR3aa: CASSPIGGPHTDTQYF
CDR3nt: TGTGCCAGCAGCCCGATAGGAGGGCCCCACACAGATACGCAGTATTTT

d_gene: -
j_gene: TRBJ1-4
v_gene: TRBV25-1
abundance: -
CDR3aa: CASSEQNEKLFF
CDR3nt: TGTGCCAGCAGTGAACAGAATGAAAAACTGTTTTTT